Detailed here is one T cell receptor (beta chain). Its antigen is as yet unknown. The entry originates in a study of blood T cells in healthy people across ages. The study's findings and limits: The long-lived group displayed more naive CD4+ cells, plus higher diversity, than the aged donors did.

The authors ran a second PCR of about 7 to 12 cycles using a sample-barcoded 5' primer and a J-beta primer mix. Via MiXCR, TCRdb re-called the 5' RACE reads, giving one row per CDR3 protein. This repertoire shows about 640,000 distinct CDR3 sequences, roughly 58% found once; its top ten account for about two fifths. Donors gave ten milliliters of peripheral blood apiece. Total RNA was isolated from each sample in quantities of at least 5 micrograms. The sample consisted of blood. The clonotype comes from a man aged 55-75 years in good health.

CDR3 region: CATSLGGTAPTDTQYF. Written as DNA, the CDR3 is TGTGCCACCAGCTTGGGGGGGACAGCGCCCACAGATACGCAGTATTTT. The J gene is TRBJ2-3, the V gene TRBV15; D could derive from TRBD1 or TRBD2 (7 bases each). This CDR3 is built from 16 residues. Trimming removed 5 bases from V and 2 bases from J, with 17 bases in between. Germline V CDR1 and CDR2: LNHNV, YYDKDF (reference sequence).